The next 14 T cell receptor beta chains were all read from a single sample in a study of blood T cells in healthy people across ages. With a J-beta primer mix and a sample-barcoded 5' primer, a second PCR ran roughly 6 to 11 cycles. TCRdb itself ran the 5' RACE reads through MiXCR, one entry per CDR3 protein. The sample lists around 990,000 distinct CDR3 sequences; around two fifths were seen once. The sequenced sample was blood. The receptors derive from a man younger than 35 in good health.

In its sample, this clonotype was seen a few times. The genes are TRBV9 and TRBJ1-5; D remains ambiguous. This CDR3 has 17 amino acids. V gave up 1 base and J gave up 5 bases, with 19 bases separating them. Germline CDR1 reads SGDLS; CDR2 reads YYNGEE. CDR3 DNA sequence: TGTGCCAGCAGCGTATCGGGTGAGTGGGGAACGCATCAGCCCCAGCATTTT. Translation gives CASSVSGEWGTHQPQHF.

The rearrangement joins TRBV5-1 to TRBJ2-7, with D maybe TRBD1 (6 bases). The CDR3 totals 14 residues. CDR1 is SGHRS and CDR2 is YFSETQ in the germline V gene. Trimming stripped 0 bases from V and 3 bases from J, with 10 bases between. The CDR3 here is CASSLGEGGYEQYF. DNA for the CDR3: TGCGCCAGCAGCTTGGGTGAAGGGGGCTACGAGCAGTACTTC.

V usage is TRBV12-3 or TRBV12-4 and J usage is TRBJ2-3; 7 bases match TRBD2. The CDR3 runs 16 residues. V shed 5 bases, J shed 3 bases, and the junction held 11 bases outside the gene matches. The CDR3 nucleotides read TGTGCCAGCAGTGGGTTAGGGCGGGGGAGTACAGATACGCAGTATTTT. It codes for CASSGLGRGSTDTQYF.

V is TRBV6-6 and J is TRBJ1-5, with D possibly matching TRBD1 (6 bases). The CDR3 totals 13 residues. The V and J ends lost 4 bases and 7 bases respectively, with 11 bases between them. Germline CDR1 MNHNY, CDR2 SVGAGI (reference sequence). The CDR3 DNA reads TGTGCCAGCAGTTCGGGGGGCCGGCAGCCCCAGCATTTT. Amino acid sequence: CASSSGGRQPQHF.

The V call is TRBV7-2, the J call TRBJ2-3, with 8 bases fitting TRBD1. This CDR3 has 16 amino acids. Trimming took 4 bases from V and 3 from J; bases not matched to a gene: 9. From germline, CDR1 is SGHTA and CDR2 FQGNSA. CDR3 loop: CASSSHRGSTTDTQYF. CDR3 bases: TGTGCCAGCAGCTCTCACAGGGGGTCGACGACAGATACGCAGTATTTT.

The CDR3 DNA reads TGTGCCAGCAGTCCGGGACAGGGGGCGCTTTGGGCTTTCTTT. Protein: CASSPGQGALWAFF. The rearrangement joins TRBV12-3 or TRBV12-4 to TRBJ1-1, with TRBD1 matching 12 bases. Losses at the gene ends were 5 bases for V and 11 bases for J; bases not matched to a gene: 9. The CDR3 extends over 14 amino acids.

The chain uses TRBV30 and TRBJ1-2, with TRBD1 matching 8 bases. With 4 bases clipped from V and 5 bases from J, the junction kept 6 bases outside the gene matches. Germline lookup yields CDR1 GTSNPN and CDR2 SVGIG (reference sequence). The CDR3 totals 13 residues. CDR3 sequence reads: CAWTRDRIYGYTF. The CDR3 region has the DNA TGTGCCTGGACCCGGGACAGGATATATGGCTACACCTTC.

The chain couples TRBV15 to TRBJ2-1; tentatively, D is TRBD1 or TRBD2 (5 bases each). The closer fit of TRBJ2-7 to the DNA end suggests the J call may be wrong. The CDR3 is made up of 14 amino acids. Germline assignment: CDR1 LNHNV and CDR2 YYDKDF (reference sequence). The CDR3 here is CATSRDQRGNEQYF. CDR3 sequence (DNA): TGTGCCACCAGCAGAGATCAGAGGGGCAATGAGCAGTACTTC.

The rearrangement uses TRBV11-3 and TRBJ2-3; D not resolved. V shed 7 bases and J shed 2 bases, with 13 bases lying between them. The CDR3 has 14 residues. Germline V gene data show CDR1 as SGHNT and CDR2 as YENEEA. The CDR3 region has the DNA TGTGCCAGCACCTCAGGACCTAACACAGATACGCAGTATTTT. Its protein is CASTSGPNTDTQYF.

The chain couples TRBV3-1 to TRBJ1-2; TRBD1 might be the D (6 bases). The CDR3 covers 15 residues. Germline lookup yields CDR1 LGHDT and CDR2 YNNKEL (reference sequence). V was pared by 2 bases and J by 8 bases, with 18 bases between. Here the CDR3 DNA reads TGTGCCAGCAGCCAACCCTCCGGTGGACAGCGGGGCTACACCTTC. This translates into CASSQPSGGQRGYTF.

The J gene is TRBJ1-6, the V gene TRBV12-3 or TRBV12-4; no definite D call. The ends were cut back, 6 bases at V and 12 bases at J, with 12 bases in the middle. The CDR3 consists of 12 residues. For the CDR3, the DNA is TGTGCCAGCAGCCTGAGTAGTTTACCCCTCCACTTT. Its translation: CASSLSSLPLHF.

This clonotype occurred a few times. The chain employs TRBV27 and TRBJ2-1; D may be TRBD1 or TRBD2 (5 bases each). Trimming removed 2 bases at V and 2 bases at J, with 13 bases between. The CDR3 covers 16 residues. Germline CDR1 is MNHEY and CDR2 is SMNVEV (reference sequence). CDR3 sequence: CASSLLTRGTYNEQFF. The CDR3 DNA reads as TGTGCCAGCAGTTTACTTACTCGGGGCACCTACAATGAGCAGTTCTTC.

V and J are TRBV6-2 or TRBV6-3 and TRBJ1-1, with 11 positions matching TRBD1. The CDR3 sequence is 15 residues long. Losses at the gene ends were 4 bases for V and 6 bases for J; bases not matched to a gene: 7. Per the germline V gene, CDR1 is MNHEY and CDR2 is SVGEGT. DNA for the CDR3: TGTGCCAGCAGTTCGGACAGGGGGCTGATCCCTGAAGCTTTCTTT. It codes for CASSSDRGLIPEAFF.

Here the CDR3 reads CASSVGSYNTEAFF. The DNA of the CDR3 is TGTGCCAGCAGCGTAGGCAGCTATAACACTGAAGCTTTCTTT. The V call is TRBV9, the J call TRBJ1-1, with D uncertain. CDR1 is SGDLS and CDR2 is YYNGEE in the germline V gene. There are 14 residues in the CDR3. The ends were cut back, 0 bases at V and 2 bases at J, with 8 bases in the middle.